A selection of T cell receptor beta chains follows, all from one sample in a study of persistence of HIV-infected CD4 T cells. What these receptors recognize is not known. Libraries were prepared by immunoSEQ multiplex PCR; TCRdb keeps only in-frame clonotypes and omits some of them. The sample shows around 40,000 clones, roughly 90% of them seen only once. The sequencing used CD4+ T cells sorted from PBMCs after approximately 19-hour stimulation, collected from a patient who received antiretroviral therapy. These receptors were obtained from an adult man with HIV who was CMV-seropositive. CDR3s include the opening cysteine and the closing phenylalanine or tryptophan. The D gene is left open where the match is weak. Clone size, where shown, is once, few, many, or a class for clones that have expanded.

v_call	clone_size	d_call	j_call	cdr3_nt	cdr3_aa
TRBV6-6	-	-	TRBJ1-1	TGTGCCAGCAGTTACGAGGGGGTGAGGACTGAAGCTTTCTTT	CASSYEGVRTEAFF
TRBV21-1	-	-	TRBJ1-4	TGTGCCAGCAGCAAGTCGGAGGACGGACTAAATGAAAAACTGTTTTTT	CASSKSEDGLNEKLFF
TRBV6-6	few	-	TRBJ1-6	TGTGCCGGGGGGGAGGGGAAGGCCAATTCACCCCTCCACTTT	CAGGEGKANSPLHF
TRBV3-1/TRBV3-2	-	TRBD2	TRBJ2-3	TGTGCCAGCAGCCCTTGGGGCGGGGGGGACACAGATACGCAGTATTTT	CASSPWGGGDTDTQYF
TRBV5-1	-	-	TRBJ2-1	TGCGCCAGCAGCCCGGACGAGGGGGAGCAGTTCTTC	CASSPDEGEQFF
TRBV2	-	-	TRBJ1-5	TGTGCCAGCAGTGACAGGGGCAATCAGCCCCAGCATTTT	CASSDRGNQPQHF
TRBV12-3/TRBV12-4	-	-	TRBJ1-2	TGTGCCAGCAGTTTGACAGGTTATGGCTACACCTTC	CASSLTGYGYTF
TRBV28	-	-	TRBJ1-2	TGTGCCAGCAGTTTTTTCGGAGCGCAAGCTAACTATGGCTACACCTTC	CASSFFGAQANYGYTF
TRBV7-2	-	TRBD2	TRBJ2-7	TGTGCCAGCAGCTTAGTCGCTAGCGGGAGCTCCTACGAGCAGTACTTC	CASSLVASGSSYEQYF
TRBV10-3	once	TRBD2	TRBJ2-3	TGTGCCAGTTCTAGCGGGGGGCCCACAGATACGCAGTATTTT	CASSSGGPTDTQYF